This TCR beta chain was profiled in a study of vaccination effects on CD4 cells after COVID-19. Overall study: The cohort was immunized with two doses of either the BNT162b2 or mRNA-1273 vaccine.

CDR3 length equals 13 residues. Between the trimmed V and J ends, which lost 4 bases and 6 bases, there was a span of 12 bases. Looked up from germline, CDR1 is SGDLS and CDR2 is YYNGEE. With regard to this clone: What it binds is unknown.

Repertoires were generated with immunoSEQ multiplex PCR, while TCRdb's copy carries only in-frame clones and drops some. This table has 17,000 or so clones, approximately 74% appearing once. After expansion with viral peptide pools in the ViraFEST assay, antigen-specific CD4+ T cells were sequenced. Isolation of CD4+ T cells took place after nine to ten days of culture. SARS-CoV-2 infection was confirmed by PCR in the person between March and December 2020. Findings and limits, study-wide: Late after vaccination, infection- and vaccine-induced clones showed marked clonal contraction.

Sequenced material: CD4+ T cells from PBMCs cultured with SARS-CoV-2 spike peptides, taken before COVID-19 vaccination. This TCR came from a human donor who had a prior SARS-CoV-2 infection. The V and J genes are TRBV9 and TRBJ2-3; the D gene could be TRBD1 or TRBD2 (5 bases each). The CDR3 region is CASSSARGDTQYF. The CDR3 nucleotides read TGTGCCAGCAGCTCGGCTCGGGGCGATACGCAGTATTTT.